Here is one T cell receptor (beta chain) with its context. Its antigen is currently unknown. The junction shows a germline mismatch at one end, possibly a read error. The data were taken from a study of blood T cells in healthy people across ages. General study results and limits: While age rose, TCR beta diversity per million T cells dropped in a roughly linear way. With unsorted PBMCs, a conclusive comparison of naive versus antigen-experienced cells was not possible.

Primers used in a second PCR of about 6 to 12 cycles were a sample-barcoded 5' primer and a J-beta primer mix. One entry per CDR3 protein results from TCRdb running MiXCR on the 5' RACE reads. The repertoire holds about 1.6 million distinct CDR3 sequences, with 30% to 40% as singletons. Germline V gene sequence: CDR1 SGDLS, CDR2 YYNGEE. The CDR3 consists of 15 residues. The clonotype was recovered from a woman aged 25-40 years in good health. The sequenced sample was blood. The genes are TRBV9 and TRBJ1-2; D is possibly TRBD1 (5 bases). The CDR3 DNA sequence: TGTGCCAGCAGCCCCACTCGAGGGGCCAACTATGGCTGCACCTTC. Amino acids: CASSPTRGANYGCTF.